Shown below are 2 T cell receptor beta chains from a single sample sequenced in a study of OX40 agonist ivuxolimab in advanced cancers. Library preparation was by the immunoSEQ multiplex PCR assay. The source is immuneACCESS, and TCRdb retained only in-frame sequences with V and J called. Part of the clones is not carried over; for the studies checked, unresolved V genes explain less than half of this, and the remainder is unexplained. The sample table lists approximately 94,000 clones, 92% of them with a count of one. Around 3.4% of the sample rests with the top ten. The material sequenced was CD4+ or CD8+ T cells sorted from blood, taken in a trial of the OX40 agonist ivuxolimab. These receptors were collected from an adult with an advanced solid tumor such as melanoma, head and neck, liver or kidney cancer.

In DNA, the CDR3 is TGTGCCAGCAGTTTCGACAGGGGGCTAAATGAGCAGTTCTTC. It encodes CASSFDRGLNEQFF. The J gene is TRBJ2-1, the V gene TRBV27; 10 bases align to TRBD1. The J segment lost 7 bases and the V segment lost 3 bases, leaving 3 bases of the junction unmatched. Looked up from germline, CDR1 is MNHEY and CDR2 is SMNVEV (reference sequence). The length of the CDR3 is 14 residues.

The genes are TRBV5-6 and TRBJ1-2; tentatively, D is TRBD1 (6 bases). V shed 9 bases and J shed 4 bases, with 13 bases lying between them. This CDR3 contains 12 residues. Germline V gene sequence: CDR1 SGHDT, CDR2 YYEEEE. CDR3 residues: CAKFGTTYGYTF. CDR3 DNA sequence: TGTGCCAAATTCGGGACAACCTATGGCTACACCTTC.